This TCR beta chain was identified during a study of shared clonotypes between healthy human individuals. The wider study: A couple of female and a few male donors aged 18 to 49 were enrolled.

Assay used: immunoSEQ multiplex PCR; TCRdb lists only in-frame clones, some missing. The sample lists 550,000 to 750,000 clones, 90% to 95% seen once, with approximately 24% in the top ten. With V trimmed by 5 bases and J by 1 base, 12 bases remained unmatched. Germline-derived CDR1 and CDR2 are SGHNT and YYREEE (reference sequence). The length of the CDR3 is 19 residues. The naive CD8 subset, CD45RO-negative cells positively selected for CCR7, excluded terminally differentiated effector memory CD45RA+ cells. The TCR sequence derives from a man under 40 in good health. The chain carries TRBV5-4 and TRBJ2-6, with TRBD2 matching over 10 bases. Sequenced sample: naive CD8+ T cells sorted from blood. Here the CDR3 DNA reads TGTGCCAGCAGTCACCGGCCGGGACTAGCGCCGTCTGGGGCCAACGTCCTGACTTTC. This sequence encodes CASSHRPGLAPSGANVLTF.